Presented here are 9 T cell receptor beta chains from one specimen sequenced in a study of blood T cell repertoires in COVID-19. The table came from immunoSEQ multiplex PCR; TCRdb's copy has only in-frame clones and leaves some out. The table records about 280,000 clones, over 75% of them present only once. The sample taken for sequencing was peripheral blood. The receptor set was obtained from a man aged 50 to 60 with active or convalescent COVID-19.

This clone was seen only a few times. The J gene is TRBJ1-2, the V gene TRBV6-1; tentatively, D is TRBD1 (5 bases). In germline, CDR1 is MNHNS, CDR2 SASEGT. The CDR3 spans 17 residues. Trimming pared 8 bases from V and 5 bases from J, leaving 27 bases between. The CDR3 loop reads CASCVTAQSITVYGYTF. In DNA form, the CDR3 reads TGTGCCAGCTGTGTGACAGCACAGTCCATTACCGTTTATGGCTACACCTTC.

The chain uses TRBV30 and TRBJ1-2, with 8 bases that match TRBD1. The germline V gene encodes CDR1 GTSNPN and CDR2 SVGIG (reference sequence). The V segment lost 6 bases and the J segment 4 bases; nucleotides outside the gene matches: 4. CDR3 length: 12 amino acids. CDR3 in amino acids: CACTDRGYGYTF. In DNA form, the CDR3 reads TGTGCCTGTACAGACAGGGGCTATGGCTACACCTTC.

The chain couples TRBV9 to TRBJ2-2; D not certain. This CDR3 spans 16 amino acids. Trimming pared 0 bases from V and 0 bases from J, leaving 9 bases between. Per germline, CDR1 SGDLS and CDR2 YYNGEE. This CDR3 is CASSVDLAPNTGELFF. For the CDR3, the DNA is TGTGCCAGCAGCGTAGATTTGGCCCCGAACACCGGGGAGCTGTTTTTT.

The chain combines TRBV20-1 with TRBJ1-1, with 9 bases matching TRBD1. The V gene end was trimmed by 4 bases and the J gene end by 13 bases; junction bases not matched to a gene: 7. The CDR3 consists of 11 residues. The germline V gene has CDR1 DFQATT and CDR2 SNEGSKA (reference sequence). CDR3 amino acids: CSAMDRGDVFF. The CDR3 DNA sequence: TGCAGTGCTATGGACAGGGGAGACGTTTTCTTT.

This clone is a singleton in its sample. The chain couples TRBV9 to TRBJ2-7; 8 bases align to TRBD1. Germline V lookup: CDR1 SGDLS, CDR2 YYNGEE. The CDR3 has 16 residues. V gave up 3 bases and J gave up 5 bases; unmatched junction bases: 13. The CDR3: CASSAGLGQGLDEQYF. CDR3 DNA sequence: TGTGCCAGCAGCGCCGGCTTAGGACAGGGTTTAGACGAGCAGTACTTC.

The V and J genes are TRBV4-2 and TRBJ2-6; maybe TRBD1 (8 bases). This CDR3 comprises 18 residues. Trimming shortened V by 1 base and J by 0 bases, and 13 bases separated the two germline ends. Looked up from germline, CDR1 is LGHNA and CDR2 is YNFKEQ. CDR3 in amino acids: CASSQVHRGGSGANVLTF. The CDR3 nucleotides are TGTGCCAGCAGCCAAGTTCACAGGGGGGGCTCTGGGGCCAACGTCCTGACTTTC.

The chain joins TRBV13 to TRBJ2-7; D is possibly TRBD1 (6 bases). Germline-derived CDR1 and CDR2 are PRHDT and FYEKMQ (reference sequence). This CDR3 is built from 13 residues. Trimming cost V 5 bases and J 6 bases, with 14 bases left between them. CDR3 in DNA: TGTGCCAGCAGCATGACAGGTCGGGGCGAGCAGTACTTC. This codes for CASSMTGRGEQYF.

V gene TRBV3-1 (or the pseudogene TRBV3-2) combines with J gene TRBJ1-1; 8 nucleotides align to TRBD1. This CDR3 comprises 14 residues. Germline V lookup: CDR1 LGHDT, CDR2 YNNKEL (reference sequence). V was clipped by 4 bases and J by 11 bases; unmatched bases: 12. Here the CDR3 reads CASSPASRGRSAFF. CDR3 nucleotide sequence: TGTGCCAGCAGCCCGGCGTCCAGGGGGCGGTCGGCTTTCTTT.

In this sample, this clone turned up once. In DNA form, the CDR3 reads TGTGCCAGCAGCAACAGGTCGAATATGCGAGCTTTCTTT. The encoded protein is CASSNRSNMRAFF. The gene calls are TRBV6-6 and TRBJ1-1, with D perhaps matching TRBD1 (5 bases). The length of the CDR3 is 13 residues. The germline V gene encodes CDR1 MNHNY and CDR2 SVGAGI (reference sequence). With 6 bases removed from V and 10 bases from J, the gap between germline ends came to 18 bases.